What follows is one TCR beta chain and its context. It has no known antigen specificity. Base quality data are lacking; no much larger clone is found one base away. This specimen belongs to a study of shared clonotypes between healthy human individuals (TCRdb year 2020). For the study in its entirety: The cohort comprised a couple of women and a few men aged 18 to 49 years. Libraries were prepared and TCR repertoires were sequenced by different laboratories using diverse techniques, in order to increase sequencing depth and limit assay-specific biases. To estimate repertoire size and how much clonotypes are shared between individuals, the study performed deep sequencing of blood TCR repertoires from roughly five healthy adults. For each donor, CD4 naive and CD4 memory were each run on three plates, CD8 naive on two plates, and CD8 memory on one plate. Each donor's leukapheresis produced roughly between roughly 0.85 and 10 billion PBMCs.

Spanning cysteine to phenylalanine, the CDR3 consists of 12 amino acids. Kept here is only the CDR3 DNA, which spans 36 bases and is read in frame from base 1. Trimming takes 0 bases from V and 5 bases from J, and the germline ends sit 4 bases apart. The germline V gene (reference sequence) supplies CDR1 SGHNT and CDR2 YYREEE. Using the deep immunoSEQ assay, TCR CDR3 regions were amplified from genomic DNA by multiplex PCR. Extracted genomic DNA from each cell subset was spread evenly across all wells of several immunoSEQ 96-well plates, with each plate serving as a replicate. For sorted subsets, each replicate PCR was loaded with approximately 0.2 ug genomic DNA, equivalent to 25,000 to 30,000 T cell genomes. Purified libraries were quantified with a Qubit 3.0 fluorometer, sized on a Bioanalyzer 2100, and re-quantified with the KAPA Library Quantification kit. Every immunoSEQ 96-well plate was sequenced on a dedicated single-read 150-cycle Illumina NextSeq 550 flow cell. As for the authors' bioinformatics: Because the immunoSEQ output held only junctional sequences and lacked quality scores, the filtering could not match the filtering applied to full-length reads. Sequences were annotated with PyIR, a Python wrapper for IgBLAST v1.9, and V/J genes and CDR3 were assigned using IMGT germline references. Reads were filtered out if the reads had weak V/J assignments (E-value above 1e-6), no CDR3, stop codons, out-of-frame junctions, or ambiguous translated residues. V3J clonotypes were defined by identical inferred V gene, J gene, and CDR3 amino acid sequence. To compute the percentage overlap between repertoires, the number of shared unique clonotypes was divided by the size of the smaller repertoire. Repertoire richness was assessed with RTK rarefaction, the Chao1 estimator, and Recon v2.1 estimates of unobserved clonotypes. For all TCRbeta clonotypes obtained by the gDNA method from a handful of donors, generation probabilities were computed with OLGA. Here the immuneACCESS table is served through TCRdb, limited to in-frame sequences with V and J called. Missing clones are a known gap in these copies; in checked studies unresolved V genes cover under half, and the rest lacks a known reason. V, J and clone size derive from that table, while D and trimming were established from the DNA sequence. The sample table records some 1,900,000 clones; about 95% of these occur just once. Of the sample, more than 0.95% falls within the top ten clones.

Study-level results and caveats: Rarefaction of sorted-subset datasets indicated incomplete sequencing despite the large sequencing depth. Based on pairwise subsampling, the degree of clonotype sharing among donors was expected to be affected by sequencing depth. About 4.5% of naive CD4, 3.5% of naive CD8, about 2.5% of memory CD4, and roughly 0.4% of memory CD8 clonotypes were shared across a few donors. Naive subsets generally had larger estimated clonotype richness than memory subsets did. The small number of donors limited the genetic and exposure-history diversity represented. Compared with non-shared clonotypes, the clonotypes found in all four sorted-subset donors had higher generation probabilities. Sampling was restricted to blood, and TCR repertoires in tissues likely differ from the TCR repertoires found in blood.

CD8 naive samples were obtained by positive selection for CCR7 among CD45RO-negative cells, yielding a CD45RA+CCR7+ population from which TemRA cells were excluded. Donors were healthy HIV-negative adults with no recently reported acute infections or vaccinations. Only Caucasian adults living in Nashville, Tennessee, USA were represented among the donors. Blood was collected by leukapheresis, and PBMCs were isolated by Ficoll-Histopaque density gradient centrifugation and then cryopreserved in liquid nitrogen vapor phase. Analytical flow cytometry was used to check the purity and quantity of every magnetically sorted T cell population. Genomic DNA was isolated from every sorted fraction and measured by UV absorbance on a Nanodrop 2000c.

The sample taken for sequencing was naive CD8+ T cells sorted from blood. Read against the paper, the sample's cell subset or site label means: CD45RA+CCR7+. This clonotype was sampled from a man in his late teens or twenties in good health. The chain uses TRBV5-4 and TRBJ2-3, with no confidently assigned D gene. Here is the DNA: TGTGCCAGCAGCTTGGGGCAAGATACGCAGTATTTT. It is translated as CASSLGQDTQYF.